This T cell receptor (beta chain) was recorded in a study of blood T cell repertoires in COVID-19. Study in general: Samples of COVID-19 (acute and convalescent) were obtained from the United States, Italy and Spain. Sources were T cells, B-cell-depleted T cells, or PBMCs; the material itself was cDNA or gDNA.

This clone came up once. Authors' analysis steps: Amplification of reference gene primers provided the estimated nucleated cell counts. Data came from immunoSEQ multiplex PCR; TCRdb stores just in-frame clones and leaves some out. V and J calls and clone size are given by that table; D and trimming were obtained from the DNA. The sample shows 130,000 to 150,000 clones, under 90% of them seen only once. In germline, CDR1 is SGHRS, CDR2 YFSETQ. The length of the CDR3 is 16 residues. The trim removed 7 bases at V and 1 base at J, leaving 11 bases unmatched. The source is a human donor in a cohort sampled during active COVID-19. The chain uses TRBV5-1 and TRBJ2-3; TRBD1 agrees at 8 bases. Sample: peripheral blood. The CDR3 nucleotides read TGCGCCAGCGGACTACAGGGGGGAATAGGCACAGATACGCAGTATTTT. It codes for CASGLQGGIGTDTQYF. Full variable domain (outside the CDR3, taken from reference TRBV5-1 and TRBJ2-3): KAGVTQTPRYLIKTRGQQVTLSCSPISGHRSVSWYQQTPGQGLQFLFEYFSETQRNKGNFPGRFSGRQFSNSRSEMNVSTLELGDSALYLCASGLQGGIGTDTQYFGPGTRLTVL.